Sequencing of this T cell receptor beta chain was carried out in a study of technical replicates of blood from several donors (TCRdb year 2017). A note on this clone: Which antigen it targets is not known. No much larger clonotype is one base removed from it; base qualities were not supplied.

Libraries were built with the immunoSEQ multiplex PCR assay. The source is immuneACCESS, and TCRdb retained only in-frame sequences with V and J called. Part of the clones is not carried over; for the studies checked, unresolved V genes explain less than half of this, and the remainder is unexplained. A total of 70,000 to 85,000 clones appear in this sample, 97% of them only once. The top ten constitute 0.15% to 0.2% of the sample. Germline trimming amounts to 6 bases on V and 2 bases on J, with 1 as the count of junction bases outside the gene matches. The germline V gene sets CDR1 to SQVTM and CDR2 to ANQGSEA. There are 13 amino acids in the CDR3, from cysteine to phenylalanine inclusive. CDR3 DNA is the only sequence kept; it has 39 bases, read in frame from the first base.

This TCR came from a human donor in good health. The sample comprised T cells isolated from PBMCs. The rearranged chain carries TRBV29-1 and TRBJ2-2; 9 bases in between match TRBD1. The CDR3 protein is CSVDRGNTGELFF. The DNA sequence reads TGCAGCGTGGACAGGGGTAACACCGGGGAGCTGTTTTTT.